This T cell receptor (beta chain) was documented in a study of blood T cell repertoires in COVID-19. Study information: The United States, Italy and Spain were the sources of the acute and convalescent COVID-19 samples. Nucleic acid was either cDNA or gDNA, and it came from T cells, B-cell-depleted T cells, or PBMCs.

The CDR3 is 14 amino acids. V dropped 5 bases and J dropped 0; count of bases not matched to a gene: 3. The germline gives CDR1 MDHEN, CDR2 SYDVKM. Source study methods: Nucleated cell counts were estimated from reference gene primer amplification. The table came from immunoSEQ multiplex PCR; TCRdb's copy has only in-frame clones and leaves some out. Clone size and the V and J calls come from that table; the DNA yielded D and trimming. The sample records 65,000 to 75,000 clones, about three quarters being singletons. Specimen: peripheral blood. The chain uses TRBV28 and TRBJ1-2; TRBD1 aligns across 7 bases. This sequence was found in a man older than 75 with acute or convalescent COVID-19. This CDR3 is CASSGGQSNYGYTF. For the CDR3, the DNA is TGTGCCAGCAGTGGGGGACAGTCTAACTATGGCTACACCTTC.